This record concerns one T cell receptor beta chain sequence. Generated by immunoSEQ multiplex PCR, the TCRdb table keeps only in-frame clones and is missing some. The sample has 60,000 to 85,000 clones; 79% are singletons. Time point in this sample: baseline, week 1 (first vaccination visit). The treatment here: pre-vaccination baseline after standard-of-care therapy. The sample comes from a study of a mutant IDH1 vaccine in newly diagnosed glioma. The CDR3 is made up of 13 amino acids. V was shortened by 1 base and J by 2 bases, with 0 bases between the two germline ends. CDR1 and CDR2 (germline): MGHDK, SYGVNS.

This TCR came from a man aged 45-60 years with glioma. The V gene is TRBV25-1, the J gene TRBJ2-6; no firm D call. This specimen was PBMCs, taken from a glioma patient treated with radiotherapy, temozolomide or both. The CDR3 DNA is TGTGCCAGCAGTGAATCTGGGGCCAACGTCCTGACTTTC. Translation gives CASSESGANVLTF.